A single T cell receptor beta chain is shown here with its context. The antigen is undetermined. This sample was taken from a study of cytomegalovirus exposure and HLA in healthy donors. General observations from the study: In vitro, three CMV-associated chains proved specific for CMV antigens. Compared with the roughly 700-donor mean, an Asian-associated ancestry cluster reportedly had fewer N-insertions, according to a later analysis. When a later analysis compared HLA-associated TCR beta chains with equally common others, the HLA-associated chains turned out to be more clonally expanded and to have lower generation probabilities. Analysis was carried out at a later point, and it linked a missense DCLRE1C variant to TCR beta V- and J-gene trimming.

Primers included in the PCR were 60 Vbeta and 13 Jbeta primers. This table comes from immunoSEQ multiplex PCR, and its TCRdb copy is limited to in-frame clones, with some not included. The sample includes about 130,000 clones, approximately 80% seen only once; the top ten take 2.5% to 4%. Germline CDR1 and CDR2: SQVTM and ANQGSEA. The CDR3 is 15 residues long. Between the trimmed V and J ends, which lost 6 bases and 7 bases, there was a span of 24 bases. Source material: PBMCs. This clonotype originated in a man aged 35 to 55 in good health and CMV-seronegative. The chain employs TRBV29-1 and TRBJ1-2; weak D call: TRBD1 (5 bases). The CDR3 is CSVTRPGQGGSGYTF. CDR3 DNA sequence: TGCAGCGTCACCCGCCCTGGGCAGGGAGGATCTGGCTACACCTTC.